Below, 25 T cell receptor beta chains from the same sample are listed, as sequenced in a study of blood T cell repertoires in COVID-19 (TCRdb year 2020). Preparation of the library involved the immunoSEQ multiplex PCR assay. As stored in TCRdb, this immuneACCESS dataset retains in-frame rearrangements with V and J assigned. A fraction of the clones does not appear; measured against another copy, unresolved V genes explain less than half of the discrepancy, and the remainder lacks a known reason. The sample table shows more than 300,000 clones, and approximately 91% are seen once. The ten largest account for just over 0.85% of the sample. Sequencing was carried out using PBMCs or T cells enriched from blood (not recorded which). The receptors stem from a woman in her forties who had been exposed to COVID-19.

This chain connects TRBV27 to TRBJ1-6; 10 bases align to TRBD1. Germline V lookup: CDR1 MNHEY, CDR2 SMNVEV (reference sequence). The J segment lost 10 bases and the V segment lost 5 bases, leaving 8 bases of the junction unmatched. This CDR3 region has 15 residues. The CDR3 DNA is TGTGCCAGCAGTCTCGACAGGGGGCTAGAATCACCCCTCCACTTT. As protein: CASSLDRGLESPLHF.

This clone was seen a single time. V and J are TRBV5-4 and TRBJ1-2; D not resolved. V gave up 5 bases and J gave up 4 bases, with 12 bases separating them. The CDR3 runs 13 residues. From germline, CDR1 is SGHNT and CDR2 YYREEE (reference sequence). The CDR3 loop reads CASRPFGVYGYTF. CDR3 nucleotides: TGTGCCAGCAGGCCCTTCGGAGTCTATGGCTACACCTTC.

This clone came up a few times. The V and J genes are TRBV3-1 (or the pseudogene TRBV3-2) and TRBJ2-5; TRBD2 matches 13 bases. CDR1 is LGHDT, CDR2 YNNKEL, per germline (reference sequence). This CDR3 is 15 amino acids long. The ends lost 8 bases at V and 7 bases at J; junction bases unmatched: 10. The CDR3 DNA follows: TGTGCCAGCCGGACTAGCGGGGGCGTACTTGGGACCCAGTACTTC. This gives the protein CASRTSGGVLGTQYF.

This clone came up many times. V and J are TRBV3-1 (or the pseudogene TRBV3-2) and TRBJ1-3; D call uncertain. This CDR3 is built from 15 residues. The germline V gene has CDR1 LGHDT and CDR2 YNNKEL (reference sequence). Trimming pared 2 bases from V and 4 bases from J, leaving 12 bases between. As DNA, the CDR3 is TGTGCCAGCAGCCAACGCTTCAGGAAAGGAAACACCATATATTTT. This translates into CASSQRFRKGNTIYF.

CDR3 loop: CASSQLDRTLPTEAFF. CDR3 nucleotide sequence: TGTGCCAGCAGCCAACTGGACAGGACACTACCCACTGAAGCTTTCTTT. This chain connects TRBV3-1 (or the pseudogene TRBV3-2) to TRBJ1-1, with TRBD1 matching 7 bases. This CDR3 comprises 16 residues. J gave up 4 bases and V 2 bases, and 10 bases lay outside the gene matches. Germline values: CDR1 LGHDT, CDR2 YNNKEL (reference sequence).

The J gene is TRBJ1-5, the V gene TRBV19, with D unclear. This CDR3 has 14 amino acids. The germline CDR1 and CDR2 sequences are LNHDA and SQIVND (reference sequence). V lost 2 bases and J 4 bases, leaving 9 bases between the germline ends. The CDR3 protein is CASSISRGNQPQHF. In DNA form, the CDR3 reads TGTGCCAGTAGTATATCCCGAGGTAATCAGCCCCAGCATTTT.

The genes are TRBV5-4 and TRBJ2-3; possibly TRBD1 for D (6 bases). The CDR3 covers 16 residues. Germline CDR1 SGHNT, CDR2 YYREEE (reference sequence). V was trimmed by 6 bases and J by 5 bases, leaving 22 bases between them. The CDR3 nucleotides are TGTGCCAGCATCCCTGTAGGGGGTATACCACAAGATACGCAGTATTTT. Its protein is CASIPVGGIPQDTQYF. Full variable domain (rest looked up from reference TRBV5-4 and TRBJ2-3): ETGVTQSPTHLIKTRGQQVTLRCSSQSGHNTVSWYQQALGQGPQFIFQYYREEENGRGNFPPRFSGLQFPNYSSELNVNALELDDSALYLCASIPVGGIPQDTQYFGPGTRLTVL.

The chain couples TRBV14 to TRBJ2-5, with D maybe TRBD2 (6 bases). The CDR3 extends over 15 amino acids. V was cut by 1 base and J by 4 bases, with 13 bases left in between. Germline CDR1 and CDR2: SGHDN and FVKESK. The CDR3 is CASSQGLRGGETQYF. CDR3 coding DNA: TGTGCCAGCAGCCAAGGATTGAGGGGAGGAGAGACCCAGTACTTC. Full variable domain (missing parts from reference TRBV14 and TRBJ2-5): EAGVTQFPSHSVIEKGQTVTLRCDPISGHDNLYWYRRVMGKEIKFLLHFVKESKQDESGMPNNRFLAERTGGTYSTLKVQPAELEDSGVYFCASSQGLRGGETQYFGPGTRLLVL.

The genes are TRBV5-1 and TRBJ1-1; 10 nucleotides line up with TRBD1. The germline CDR1 and CDR2 sequences are SGHRS and YFSETQ. With V trimmed by 2 bases and J by 6 bases, 1 base remained unmatched. The CDR3 has 13 residues. This CDR3 reads CASSFGTGAEAFF. The CDR3 DNA reads TGCGCCAGCAGCTTTGGGACAGGGGCTGAAGCTTTCTTT.

This clone was detected a few times. V gene TRBV5-1 combines with J gene TRBJ2-2; 8 positions agree with TRBD1. J was trimmed by 5 bases and V by 0 bases; bases with no gene match: 6. Germline V gene data show CDR1 as SGHRS and CDR2 as YFSETQ. The CDR3 totals 16 residues. The CDR3: CASSLEGRGPTGELFF. The CDR3 nucleotides read TGCGCCAGCAGCTTGGAGGGCAGGGGGCCGACCGGGGAGCTGTTTTTT.

This clone appeared once. This chain links TRBV12-3 or TRBV12-4 with TRBJ1-2, with a tentative D call TRBD1 (5 bases). Trimming took 5 bases from V and 4 from J, leaving 8 bases between them. This CDR3 has 12 amino acids. The CDR3 DNA sequence: TGTGCCAGCAGTCCAGGGCCCTATGGCTACACCTTC. Translation gives CASSPGPYGYTF.

V gene TRBV5-1 combines with J gene TRBJ1-6, with D tentatively TRBD1 (5 bases). CDR3 length: 14 residues. The V end lost 1 base, the J end lost 8 bases, and 10 bases lay between the germline ends. CDR1 and CDR2 from the germline V gene are SGHRS and YFSETQ. The CDR3 reads CASSLRGGDSPLHF. CDR3 DNA sequence: TGCGCCAGCAGCTTGAGGGGTGGCGATTCACCCCTCCACTTT.

This chain uses TRBV2 with TRBJ1-2, with D unclear. Germline loops: CDR1 SNHLY, CDR2 FYNNEI. V dropped 3 bases and J dropped 8 bases, with 4 bases sitting between them. The CDR3 is 10 residues long. The CDR3 nucleotides read TGTGCCAGCAGTGACCTCGGCTACACCTTC. This codes for CASSDLGYTF.

The V call is TRBV11-3, the J call TRBJ1-2, with a possible D match to TRBD1 (5 bases). CDR1 and CDR2 from the germline V gene are SGHNT and YENEEA. CDR3 length: 15 residues. Deletions cut 5 bases from V and 6 bases from J, with 19 bases between. The CDR3 here is CASSPYSGTGDGYTF. The CDR3 nucleotides read TGTGCCAGCAGCCCTTATTCAGGTACAGGCGATGGCTACACCTTC.

This chain links TRBV3-1 (or the pseudogene TRBV3-2) with TRBJ1-5, with 9 bases aligning to TRBD1. Germline CDR1 LGHDT, CDR2 YNNKEL (reference sequence). The CDR3 runs 17 residues. With V trimmed by 4 bases and J by 4 bases, 11 bases remained unmatched. CDR3 coding DNA: TGTGCCAGCAGCCCCGGGACAGGGAGAATTGGGAATCAGCCCCAGCATTTT. It yields the protein CASSPGTGRIGNQPQHF.

The chain combines TRBV25-1 with TRBJ1-2; TRBD1 agrees at 8 bases. CDR1 and CDR2 from the germline V gene are MGHDK and SYGVNS. The CDR3 has 14 residues. Trimming took 7 bases from V and 0 from J; bases not matched to a gene: 4. CDR3 in DNA: TGTGCCAGCACACCGACAGGGGCTAACTATGGCTACACCTTC. The encoded protein is CASTPTGANYGYTF.

The rearrangement links TRBV15 to TRBJ2-5; 7 bases fit TRBD2. The CDR3 sequence is 17 residues long. Trimming at V came to 3 bases and at J to 1 base, leaving 11 bases not matched to a gene. The germline V gene has CDR1 LNHNV and CDR2 YYDKDF (reference sequence). DNA for the CDR3: TGTGCCACCAGCAGGAGTAATGCTGCTAGCGGCCAAGAGACCCAGTACTTC. As protein: CATSRSNAASGQETQYF.

The chain couples TRBV18 to TRBJ1-5; TRBD1 matches at 7 bases. V shed 3 bases and J 7 bases; nucleotides not matched to a gene: 12. CDR1 is KGHSH, CDR2 LQKENI, per germline. This CDR3 is built from 16 residues. The CDR3 DNA reads TGTGCCAGCTCACCCGCGCTAGGGGGCAGCGGCCAGCCCCAGCATTTT. Encoded protein: CASSPALGGSGQPQHF.

V gene TRBV9 combines with J gene TRBJ1-1; TRBD1 agrees at 11 bases. Per the germline V gene, CDR1 is SGDLS and CDR2 is YYNGEE. The CDR3 runs to 16 residues. V trimming: 4 bases; J trimming: 4 bases; junction bases outside the gene matches: 9. CDR3 region: CASSFSGTGGSTEAFF. Written as DNA, the CDR3 is TGTGCCAGCAGCTTCTCCGGGACAGGGGGGTCCACTGAAGCTTTCTTT.

The chain employs TRBV29-1 and TRBJ1-1, with D possibly TRBD1 on 6 matching bases. Germline V gives CDR1 SQVTM, CDR2 ANQGSEA. CDR3 length: 13 residues. Trimming removed 3 bases at V and 2 bases at J, with 10 bases between. This chain's CDR3 is CSVDTGSNTEAFF. DNA of the CDR3: TGCAGCGTTGACACAGGGTCCAACACTGAAGCTTTCTTT.

The sample holds one count of this clone. The rearrangement links TRBV7-6 to TRBJ2-2; 8 bases align to TRBD1. Germline trimming cut 5 bases from V and 4 bases from J; bases unmatched to any gene: 9. Germline lookup yields CDR1 SGHVS and CDR2 FNYEAQ. The CDR3 sequence is 16 residues long. CDR3 sequence (DNA): TGTGCCAGCAGCACACAACAGGGGGGTAGCACCGGGGAGCTGTTTTTT. It translates to CASSTQQGGSTGELFF. Together with reference TRBV7-6 and TRBJ2-2, the CDR3 gives the full variable domain: GAGVSQSPRYKVTKRGQDVALRCDPISGHVSLYWYRQALGQGPEFLTYFNYEAQQDKSGLPNDRFSAERPEGSISTLTIQRTEQRDSAMYRCASSTQQGGSTGELFFGEGSRLTVL.

This chain uses TRBV9 with TRBJ2-5; no reliable D call. Germline V lookup: CDR1 SGDLS, CDR2 YYNGEE. Trimming cost V 0 bases and J 7 bases, with 13 bases left between them. CDR3 length: 14 amino acids. In DNA form, the CDR3 reads TGTGCCAGCAGCGTAGGATCGGAGTCGGGGACCCAGTACTTC. It specifies CASSVGSESGTQYF. Supplemented by reference TRBV9 and TRBJ2-5, the full variable domain reads DSGVTQTPKHLITATGQRVTLRCSPRSGDLSVYWYQQSLDQGLQFLIQYYNGEERAKGNILERFSAQQFPDLHSELNLSSLELGDSALYFCASSVGSESGTQYFGPGTRLLVL.

V and J are TRBV27 and TRBJ1-3; 7 nucleotides agree with TRBD1. The germline V gene has CDR1 MNHEY and CDR2 SMNVEV (reference sequence). The ends lost 4 bases at V and 3 bases at J; junction bases unmatched: 3. The CDR3 has 14 residues. The CDR3 DNA is TGTGCCAGCAGTTCACAGGGGAGTGGAAACACCATATATTTT. Translating it yields CASSSQGSGNTIYF.

Comment on this clone: In the same sample, other DNA sequences code for this CDR3. CDR3: CASSLDRQETQYF. Here the CDR3 DNA reads TGTGCCAGCAGCTTGGACAGACAAGAGACCCAGTACTTC. The chain uses TRBV5-4 and TRBJ2-5; no clear D. CDR3 length equals 13 residues. Trimming took 0 bases from V and 2 from J, leaving 5 bases between them. Germline V gene data show CDR1 as SGHNT and CDR2 as YYREEE (reference sequence).

The rearrangement links TRBV10-2 to TRBJ1-1; 7 nucleotides line up with TRBD1. Trimming at V came to 0 bases and at J to 4 bases, leaving 5 bases not matched to a gene. Germline assignment: CDR1 WSHSY and CDR2 SAAADI. The CDR3 is 15 amino acids. This CDR3 reads CASSESRAGGTEAFF. For the CDR3, the DNA is TGCGCCAGCAGTGAGTCAAGGGCAGGGGGCACTGAAGCTTTCTTT.